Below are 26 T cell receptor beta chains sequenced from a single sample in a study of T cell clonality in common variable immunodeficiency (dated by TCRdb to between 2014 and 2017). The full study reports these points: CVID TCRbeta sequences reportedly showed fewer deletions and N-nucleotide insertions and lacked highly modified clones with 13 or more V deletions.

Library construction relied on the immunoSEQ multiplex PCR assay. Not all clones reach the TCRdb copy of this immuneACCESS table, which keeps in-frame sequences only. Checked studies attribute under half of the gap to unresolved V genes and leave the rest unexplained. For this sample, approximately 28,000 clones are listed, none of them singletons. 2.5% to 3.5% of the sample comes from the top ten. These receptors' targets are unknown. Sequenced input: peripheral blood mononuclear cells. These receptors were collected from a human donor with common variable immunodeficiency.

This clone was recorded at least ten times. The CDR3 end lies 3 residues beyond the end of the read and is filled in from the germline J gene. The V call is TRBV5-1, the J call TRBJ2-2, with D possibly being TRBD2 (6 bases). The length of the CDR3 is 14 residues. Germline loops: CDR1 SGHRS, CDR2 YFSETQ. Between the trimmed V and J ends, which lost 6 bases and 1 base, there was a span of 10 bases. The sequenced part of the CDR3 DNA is TGCGCCAGCACCGCCGGGGGGAACACCGGGGAG. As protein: CASTAGGNTGE. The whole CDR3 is CASTAGGNTGELFF.

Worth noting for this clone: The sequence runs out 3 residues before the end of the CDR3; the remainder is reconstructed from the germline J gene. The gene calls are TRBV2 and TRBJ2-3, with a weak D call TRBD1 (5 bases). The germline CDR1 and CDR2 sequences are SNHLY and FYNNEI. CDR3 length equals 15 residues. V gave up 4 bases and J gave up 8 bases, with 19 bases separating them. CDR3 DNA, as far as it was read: TGTGCCAGCAGTGGGGCTTTAGGGGCAGCAGGTACG. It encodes CASSGALGAAGT. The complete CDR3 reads CASSGALGAAGTQYF.

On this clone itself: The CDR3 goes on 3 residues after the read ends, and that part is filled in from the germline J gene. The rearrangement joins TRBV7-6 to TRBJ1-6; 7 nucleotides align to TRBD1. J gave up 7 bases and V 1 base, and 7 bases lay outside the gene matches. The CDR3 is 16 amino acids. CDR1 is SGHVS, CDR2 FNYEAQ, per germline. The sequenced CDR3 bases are TGTGCCAGCAGCTTAGAGGTGTGGACAGGAAATTCACCC. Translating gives CASSLEVWTGNSP. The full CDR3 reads CASSLEVWTGNSPLHF.

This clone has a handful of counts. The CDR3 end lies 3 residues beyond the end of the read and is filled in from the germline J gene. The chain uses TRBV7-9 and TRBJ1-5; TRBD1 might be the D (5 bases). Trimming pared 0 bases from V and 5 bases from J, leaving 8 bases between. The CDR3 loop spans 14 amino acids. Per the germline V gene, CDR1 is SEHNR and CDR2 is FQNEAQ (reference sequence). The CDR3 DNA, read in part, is TGTGCCAGCAGCTTAGCAGGGGATCATCAGCCC. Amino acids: CASSLAGDHQP. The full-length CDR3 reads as CASSLAGDHQPQHF.

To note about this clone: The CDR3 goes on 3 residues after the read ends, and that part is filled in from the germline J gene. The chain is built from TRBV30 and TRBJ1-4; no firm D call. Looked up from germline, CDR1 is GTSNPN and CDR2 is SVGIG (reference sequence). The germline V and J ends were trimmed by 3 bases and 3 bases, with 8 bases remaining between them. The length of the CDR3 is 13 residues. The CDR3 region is CAWRIGPNEKLFF. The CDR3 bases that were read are TGTGCCTGGAGAATAGGGCCTAATGAAAAA. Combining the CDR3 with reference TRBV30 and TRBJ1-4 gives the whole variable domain SQTIHQWPATLVQPVGSPLSLECTVEGTSNPNLYWYRQAAGRGLQLLFYSVGIGQISSEVPQNLSASRPQDRQFILSSKKLLLSDSGFYLCAWRIGPNEKLFFGSGTQLSVL.

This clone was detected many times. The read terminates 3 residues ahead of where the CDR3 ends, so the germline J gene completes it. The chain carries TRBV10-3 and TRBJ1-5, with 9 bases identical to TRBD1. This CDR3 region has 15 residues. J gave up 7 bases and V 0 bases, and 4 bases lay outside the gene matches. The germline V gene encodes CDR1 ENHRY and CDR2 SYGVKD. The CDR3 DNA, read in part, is TGTGCCATCAGTGAGTCCGGGACAGGGAACCAGCCC. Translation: CAISESGTGNQP. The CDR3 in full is CAISESGTGNQPQHF.

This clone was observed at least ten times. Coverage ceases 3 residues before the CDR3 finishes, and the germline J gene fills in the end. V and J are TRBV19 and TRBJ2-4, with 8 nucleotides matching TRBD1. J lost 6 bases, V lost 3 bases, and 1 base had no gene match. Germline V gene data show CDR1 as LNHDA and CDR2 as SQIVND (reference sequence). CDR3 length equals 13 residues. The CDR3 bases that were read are TGTGCCAGTAGTATTGGGACAGGAAACATT. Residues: CASSIGTGNI. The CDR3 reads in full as CASSIGTGNIQYF. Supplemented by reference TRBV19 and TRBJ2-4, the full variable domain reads DGGITQSPKYLFRKEGQNVTLSCEQNLNHDAMYWYRQDPGQGLRLIYYSQIVNDFQKGDIAEGYSVSREKKESFPLTVTSAQKNPTAFYLCASSIGTGNIQYFGAGTRLSVL.

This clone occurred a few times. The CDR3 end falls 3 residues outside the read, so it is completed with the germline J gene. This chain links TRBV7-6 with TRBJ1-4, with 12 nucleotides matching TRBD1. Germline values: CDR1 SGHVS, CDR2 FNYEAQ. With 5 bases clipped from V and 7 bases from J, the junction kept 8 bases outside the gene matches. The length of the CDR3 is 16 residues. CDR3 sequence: CASSLGTGGMGEKLFF. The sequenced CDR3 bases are TGTGCCAGCAGCCTGGGGACAGGGGGCATGGGTGAAAAA. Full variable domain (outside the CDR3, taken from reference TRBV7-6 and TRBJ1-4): GAGVSQSPRYKVTKRGQDVALRCDPISGHVSLYWYRQALGQGPEFLTYFNYEAQQDKSGLPNDRFSAERPEGSISTLTIQRTEQRDSAMYRCASSLGTGGMGEKLFFGSGTQLSVL.

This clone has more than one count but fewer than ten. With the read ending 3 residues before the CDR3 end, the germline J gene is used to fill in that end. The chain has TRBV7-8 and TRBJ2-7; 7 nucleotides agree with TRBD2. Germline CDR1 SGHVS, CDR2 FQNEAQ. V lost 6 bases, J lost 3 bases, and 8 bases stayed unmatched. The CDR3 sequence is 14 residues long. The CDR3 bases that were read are TGTGCCAGCAGACAGCGGGAAGGCGACTACGAG. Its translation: CASRQREGDYE. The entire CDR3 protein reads CASRQREGDYEQYF.

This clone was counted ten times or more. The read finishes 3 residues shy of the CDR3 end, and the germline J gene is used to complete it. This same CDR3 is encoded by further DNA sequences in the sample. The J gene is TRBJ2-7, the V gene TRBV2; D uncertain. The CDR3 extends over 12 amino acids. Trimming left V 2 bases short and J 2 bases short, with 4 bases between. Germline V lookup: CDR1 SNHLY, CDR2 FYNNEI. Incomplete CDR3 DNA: TGTGCCAGCAGTGAAACTCCCTACGAG. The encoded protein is CASSETPYE. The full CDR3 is CASSETPYEQYF.

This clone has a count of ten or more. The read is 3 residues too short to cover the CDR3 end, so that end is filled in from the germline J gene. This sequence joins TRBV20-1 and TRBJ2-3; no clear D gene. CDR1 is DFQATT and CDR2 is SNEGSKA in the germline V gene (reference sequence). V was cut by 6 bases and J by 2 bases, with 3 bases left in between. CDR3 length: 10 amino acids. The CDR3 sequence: CSAHTDTQYF. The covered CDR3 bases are TGCAGTGCCCACACAGATACG.

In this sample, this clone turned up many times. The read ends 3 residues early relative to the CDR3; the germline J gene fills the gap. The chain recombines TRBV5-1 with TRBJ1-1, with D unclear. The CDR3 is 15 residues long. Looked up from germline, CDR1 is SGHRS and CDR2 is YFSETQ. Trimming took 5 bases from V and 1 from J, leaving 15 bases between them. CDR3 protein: CASRPSLGENTEAFF. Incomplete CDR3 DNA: TGCGCCAGCAGACCTAGCCTCGGGGAGAACACTGAA.

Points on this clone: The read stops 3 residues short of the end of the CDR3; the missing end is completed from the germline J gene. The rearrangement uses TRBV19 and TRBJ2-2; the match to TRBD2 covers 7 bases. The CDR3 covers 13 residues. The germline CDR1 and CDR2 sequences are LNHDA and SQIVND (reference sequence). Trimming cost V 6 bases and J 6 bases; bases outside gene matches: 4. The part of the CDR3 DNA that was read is TGTGCCAGTAGCAGGGCGGGGGCCGGGGAG. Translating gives CASSRAGAGE. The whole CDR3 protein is CASSRAGAGELFF.

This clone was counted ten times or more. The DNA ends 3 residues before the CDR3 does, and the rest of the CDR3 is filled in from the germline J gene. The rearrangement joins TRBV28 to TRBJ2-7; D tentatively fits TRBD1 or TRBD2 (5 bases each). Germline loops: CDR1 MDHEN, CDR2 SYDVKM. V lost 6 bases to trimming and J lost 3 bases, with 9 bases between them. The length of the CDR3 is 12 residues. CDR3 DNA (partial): TGTGCCAGCAGGAGGGGAAGCTACGAG. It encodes CASRRGSYE. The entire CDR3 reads CASRRGSYEQYF. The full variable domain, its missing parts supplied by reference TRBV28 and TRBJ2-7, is DVKVTQSSRYLVKRTGEKVFLECVQDMDHENMFWYRQDPGLGLRLIYFSYDVKMKEKGDIPEGYSVSREKKERFSLILESASTNQTSMYLCASRRGSYEQYFGPGTRLTVT.

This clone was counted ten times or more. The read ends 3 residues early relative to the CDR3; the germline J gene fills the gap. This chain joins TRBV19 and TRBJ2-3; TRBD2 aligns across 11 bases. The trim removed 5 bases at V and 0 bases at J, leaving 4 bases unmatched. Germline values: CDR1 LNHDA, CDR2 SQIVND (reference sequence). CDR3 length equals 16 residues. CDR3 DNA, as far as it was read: TGTGCCAGTAGTCCACGGACTAGCGGGAGCACAGATACG. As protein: CASSPRTSGSTDT. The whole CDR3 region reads CASSPRTSGSTDTQYF.

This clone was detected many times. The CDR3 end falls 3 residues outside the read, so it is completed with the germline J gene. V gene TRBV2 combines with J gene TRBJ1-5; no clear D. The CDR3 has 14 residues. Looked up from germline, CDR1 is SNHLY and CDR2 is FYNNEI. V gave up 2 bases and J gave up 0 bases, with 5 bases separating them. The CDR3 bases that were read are TGTGCCAGCAGTGAATCAAATAGCAATCAGCCC. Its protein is CASSESNSNQP. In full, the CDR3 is CASSESNSNQPQHF.

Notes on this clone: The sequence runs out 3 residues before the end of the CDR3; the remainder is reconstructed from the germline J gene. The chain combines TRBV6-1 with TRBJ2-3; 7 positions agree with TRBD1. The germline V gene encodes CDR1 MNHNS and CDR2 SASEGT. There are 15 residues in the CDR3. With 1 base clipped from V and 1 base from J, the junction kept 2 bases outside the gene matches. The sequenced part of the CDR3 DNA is TGTGCCAGCAGTGAAGACAGGGGAGGCACAGATACG. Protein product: CASSEDRGGTDT. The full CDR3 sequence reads CASSEDRGGTDTQYF.

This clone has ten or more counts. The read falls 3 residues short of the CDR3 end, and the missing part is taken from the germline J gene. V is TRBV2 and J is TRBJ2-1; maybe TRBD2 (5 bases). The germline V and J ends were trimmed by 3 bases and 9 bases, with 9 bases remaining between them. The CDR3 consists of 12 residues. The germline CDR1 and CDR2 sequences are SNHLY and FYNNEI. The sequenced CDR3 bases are TGTGCCAGCAGTGAGATACGGGGTGAG. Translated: CASSEIRGE. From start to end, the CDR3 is CASSEIRGEQFF.

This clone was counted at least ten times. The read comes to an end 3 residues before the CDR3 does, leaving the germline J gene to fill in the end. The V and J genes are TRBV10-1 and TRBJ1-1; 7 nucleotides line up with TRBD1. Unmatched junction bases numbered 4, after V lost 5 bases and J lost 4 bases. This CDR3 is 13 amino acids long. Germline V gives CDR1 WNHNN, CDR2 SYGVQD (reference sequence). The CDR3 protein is CASSKQGSTEAFF. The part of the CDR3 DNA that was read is TGCGCCAGCAGTAAACAGGGGAGCACTGAA.

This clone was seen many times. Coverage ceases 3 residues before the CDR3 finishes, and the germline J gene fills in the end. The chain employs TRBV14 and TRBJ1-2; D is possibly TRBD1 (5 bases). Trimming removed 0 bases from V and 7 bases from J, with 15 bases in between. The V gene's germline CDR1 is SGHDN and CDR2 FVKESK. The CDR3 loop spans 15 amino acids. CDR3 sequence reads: CASSQEVRRVGGYTF. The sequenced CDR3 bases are TGTGCCAGCAGCCAAGAGGTCCGCAGGGTGGGTGGC.

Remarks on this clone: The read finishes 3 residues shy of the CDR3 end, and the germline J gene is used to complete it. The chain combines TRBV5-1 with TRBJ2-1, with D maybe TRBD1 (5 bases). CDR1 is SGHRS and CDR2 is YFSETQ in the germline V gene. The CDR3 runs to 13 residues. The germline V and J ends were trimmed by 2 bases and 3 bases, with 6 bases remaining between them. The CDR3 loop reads CASSFDSYNEQFF. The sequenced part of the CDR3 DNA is TGCGCCAGCAGCTTCGACAGCTACAATGAG.

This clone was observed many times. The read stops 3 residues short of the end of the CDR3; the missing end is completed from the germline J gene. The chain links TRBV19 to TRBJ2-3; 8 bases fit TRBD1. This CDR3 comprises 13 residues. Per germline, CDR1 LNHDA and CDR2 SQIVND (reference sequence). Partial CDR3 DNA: TGTGCCAGCGGGGACAGGTCTCCCCTTCCG. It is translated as CASGDRSPLP. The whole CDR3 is CASGDRSPLPQYF.

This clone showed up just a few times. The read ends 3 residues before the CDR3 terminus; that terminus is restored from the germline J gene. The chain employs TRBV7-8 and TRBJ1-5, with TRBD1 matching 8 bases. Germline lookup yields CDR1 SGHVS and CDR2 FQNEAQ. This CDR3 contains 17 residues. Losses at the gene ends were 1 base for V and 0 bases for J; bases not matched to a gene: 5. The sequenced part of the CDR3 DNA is TGTGCCAGCAGCTTAGGCACAGGGGGTTATAGCAATCAGCCC. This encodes CASSLGTGGYSNQP. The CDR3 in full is CASSLGTGGYSNQPQHF.

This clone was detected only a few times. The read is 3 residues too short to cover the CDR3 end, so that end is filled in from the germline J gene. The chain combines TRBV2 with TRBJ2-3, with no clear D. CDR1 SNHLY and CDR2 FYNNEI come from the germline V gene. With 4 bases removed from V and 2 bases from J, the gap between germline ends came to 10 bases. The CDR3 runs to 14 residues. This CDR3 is CASSAGGYTDTQYF. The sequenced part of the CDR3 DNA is TGTGCCAGCAGTGCCGGCGGATACACAGATACG.

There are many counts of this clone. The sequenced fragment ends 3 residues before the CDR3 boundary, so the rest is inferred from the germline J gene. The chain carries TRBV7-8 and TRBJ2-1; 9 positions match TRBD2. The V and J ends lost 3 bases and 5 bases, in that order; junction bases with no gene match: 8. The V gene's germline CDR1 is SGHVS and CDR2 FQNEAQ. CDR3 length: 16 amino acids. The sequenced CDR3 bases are TGTGCCAGCAGCTTTCTTGCGGGAGGGCCGAACAATGAG. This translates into CASSFLAGGPNNE. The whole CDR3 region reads CASSFLAGGPNNEQFF.

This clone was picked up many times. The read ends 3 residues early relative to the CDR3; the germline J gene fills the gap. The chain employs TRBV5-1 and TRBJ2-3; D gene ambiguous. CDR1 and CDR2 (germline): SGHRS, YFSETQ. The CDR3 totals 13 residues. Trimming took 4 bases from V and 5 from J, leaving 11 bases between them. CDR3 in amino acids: CASSAGMRDTQYF. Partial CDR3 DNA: TGCGCCAGCAGCGCAGGAATGCGAGATACG.